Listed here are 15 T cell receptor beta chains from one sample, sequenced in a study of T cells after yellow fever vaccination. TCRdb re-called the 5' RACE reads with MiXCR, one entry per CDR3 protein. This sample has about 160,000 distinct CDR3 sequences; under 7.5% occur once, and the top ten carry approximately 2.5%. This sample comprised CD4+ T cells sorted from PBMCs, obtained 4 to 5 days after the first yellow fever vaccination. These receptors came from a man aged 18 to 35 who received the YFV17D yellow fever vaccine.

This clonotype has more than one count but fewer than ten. CDR3 coding DNA: TGTGCCAGCAGCCCGACATCGCCGGCTATTCCGGGGTTTAAAGAGACCCAGTACTTC. It translates to CASSPTSPAIPGFKETQYF. The chain joins TRBV11-2 to TRBJ2-5; a weak D match, TRBD2 (5 bases). Germline V CDR1 and CDR2: SGHAT, FQNNGV. V gave up 5 bases and J gave up 3 bases, with 28 bases separating them. This CDR3 contains 19 residues.

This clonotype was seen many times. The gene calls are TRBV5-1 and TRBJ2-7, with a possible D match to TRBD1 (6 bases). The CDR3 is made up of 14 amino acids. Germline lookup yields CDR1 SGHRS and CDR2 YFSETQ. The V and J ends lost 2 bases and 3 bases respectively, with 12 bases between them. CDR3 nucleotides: TGCGCCAGCAGCTTAGACAGGAGAGGCTACGAGCAGTACTTC. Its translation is CASSLDRRGYEQYF.

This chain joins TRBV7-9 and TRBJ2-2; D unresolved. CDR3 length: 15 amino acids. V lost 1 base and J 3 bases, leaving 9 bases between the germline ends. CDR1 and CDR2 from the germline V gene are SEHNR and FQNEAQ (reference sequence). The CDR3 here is CASSLESAYTGELFF. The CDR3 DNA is TGTGCCAGCAGCTTAGAATCGGCATACACCGGGGAGCTGTTTTTT.

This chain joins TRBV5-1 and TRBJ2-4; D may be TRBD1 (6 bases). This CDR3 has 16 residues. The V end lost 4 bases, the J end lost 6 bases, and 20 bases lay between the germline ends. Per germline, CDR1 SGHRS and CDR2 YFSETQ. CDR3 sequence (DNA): TGCGCCAGCAGCAGGGGGACCGATGGGGCCCCAAACATTCAGTACTTC. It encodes CASSRGTDGAPNIQYF.

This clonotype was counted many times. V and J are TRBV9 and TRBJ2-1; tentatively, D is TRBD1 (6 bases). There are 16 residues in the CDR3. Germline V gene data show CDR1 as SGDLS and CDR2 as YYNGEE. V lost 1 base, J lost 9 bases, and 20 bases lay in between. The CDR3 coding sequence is TGTGCCAGCAGCGTAAGTGGAAACACAGGGACGGGTGAGCAGTTCTTC. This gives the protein CASSVSGNTGTGEQFF.

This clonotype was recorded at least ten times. The CDR3 reads CASYPGGSGNTIYF. Written as DNA, the CDR3 is TGTGCCAGCTACCCGGGGGGATCTGGAAACACCATATATTTT. The V gene is TRBV7-6, the J gene TRBJ1-3, with D maybe TRBD1 (5 bases). Germline-derived CDR1 and CDR2 are SGHVS and FNYEAQ. Deletions cut 8 bases from V and 1 base from J, with 12 bases between. CDR3 length: 14 residues.

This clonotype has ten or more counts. CDR3 DNA: TGTGCCATCAGTGTAGCGGCGGGGGTTTACAATGAGCAGTTCTTC. This codes for CAISVAAGVYNEQFF. The V call is TRBV10-3, the J call TRBJ2-1; 7 nucleotides match TRBD2. In germline, CDR1 is ENHRY, CDR2 SYGVKD. The CDR3 has 15 amino acids. Trimming at V came to 4 bases and at J to 4 bases, leaving 7 bases not matched to a gene.

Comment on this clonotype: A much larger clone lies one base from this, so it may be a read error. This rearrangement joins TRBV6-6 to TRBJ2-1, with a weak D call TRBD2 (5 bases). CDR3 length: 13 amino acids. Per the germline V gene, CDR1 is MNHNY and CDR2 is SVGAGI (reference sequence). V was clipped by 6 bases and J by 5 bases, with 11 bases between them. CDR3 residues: CASSPRADNEQFF. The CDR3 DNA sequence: TGTGCCAGCAGCCCCCGAGCGGACAATGAGCAGTTCTTC.

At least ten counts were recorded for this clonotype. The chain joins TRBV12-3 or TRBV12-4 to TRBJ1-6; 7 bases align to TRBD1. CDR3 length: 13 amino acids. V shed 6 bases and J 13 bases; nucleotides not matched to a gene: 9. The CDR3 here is CASRTDGQAPLHF. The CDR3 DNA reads TGTGCCAGCAGAACCGACGGACAGGCGCCCCTCCACTTT.

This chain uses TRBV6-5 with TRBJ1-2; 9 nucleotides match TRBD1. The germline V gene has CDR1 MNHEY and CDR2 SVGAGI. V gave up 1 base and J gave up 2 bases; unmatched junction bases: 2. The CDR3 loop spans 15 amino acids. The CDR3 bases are TGTGCCAGCAGTTACTGGGGACAGGGAAACTATGGCTACACCTTC. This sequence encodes CASSYWGQGNYGYTF.

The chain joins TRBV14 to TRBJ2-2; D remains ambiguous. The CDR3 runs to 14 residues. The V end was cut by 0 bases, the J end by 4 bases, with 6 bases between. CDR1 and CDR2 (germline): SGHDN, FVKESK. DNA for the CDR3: TGTGCCAGCAGCCAAGAATGGACCACCGGGGAGCTGTTTTTT. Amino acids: CASSQEWTTGELFF. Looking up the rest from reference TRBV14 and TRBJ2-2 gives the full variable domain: EAGVTQFPSHSVIEKGQTVTLRCDPISGHDNLYWYRRVMGKEIKFLLHFVKESKQDESGMPNNRFLAERTGGTYSTLKVQPAELEDSGVYFCASSQEWTTGELFFGEGSRLTVL.

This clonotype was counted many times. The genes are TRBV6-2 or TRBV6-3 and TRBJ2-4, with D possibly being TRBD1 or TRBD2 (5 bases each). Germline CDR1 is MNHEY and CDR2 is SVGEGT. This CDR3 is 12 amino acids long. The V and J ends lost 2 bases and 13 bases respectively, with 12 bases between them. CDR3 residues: CASSYHPRDQYF. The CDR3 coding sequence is TGTGCCAGCAGTTACCACCCCAGGGACCAGTACTTC.

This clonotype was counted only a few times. The CDR3 here is CASSPSSTANSPLHF. In nucleotides, the CDR3 is TGTGCCAGCTCACCATCCAGCACCGCGAATTCACCCCTCCACTTT. The genes are TRBV18 and TRBJ1-6, with D hard to call. CDR1 is KGHSH, CDR2 LQKENI, per germline. The CDR3 sequence is 15 residues long. Deletions cut 2 bases from V and 7 bases from J, with 12 bases between.

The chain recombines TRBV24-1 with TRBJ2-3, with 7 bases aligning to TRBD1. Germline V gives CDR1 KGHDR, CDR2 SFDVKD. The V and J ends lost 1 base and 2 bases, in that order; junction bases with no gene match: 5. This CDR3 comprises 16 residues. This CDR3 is CATSDLGDSYTDTQYF. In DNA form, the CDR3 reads TGTGCCACCAGTGATTTAGGGGACAGCTACACAGATACGCAGTATTTT.

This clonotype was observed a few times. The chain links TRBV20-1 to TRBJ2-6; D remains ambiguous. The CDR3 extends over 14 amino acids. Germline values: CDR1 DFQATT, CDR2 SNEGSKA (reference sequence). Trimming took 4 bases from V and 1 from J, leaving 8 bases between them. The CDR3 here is CSATKGSGANVLTF. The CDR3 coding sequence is TGCAGTGCTACGAAGGGTTCTGGGGCCAACGTCCTGACTTTC.